The present T cell receptor beta chain was sequenced within a study of sequential checkpoint blockade in melanoma (dated by TCRdb to the late 2010s). Study-wide context: In a 1:1 randomization, patients received either first-line nivolumab then ipilimumab (arm A) or ipilimumab then nivolumab (arm B). Both trial sequences were followed by maintenance nivolumab. Overall study outcomes, separate from this receptor: Larger, independent patient cohorts are needed to validate the response-prediction model that combines TCR metrics and mutation burden.

CDR1 SGDLS and CDR2 YYNGEE were looked up in the germline V gene. Trimming takes 4 bases off V and 4 bases off J; junction bases not matched to a gene: 8. The CDR3 measures 18 amino acids from cysteine to phenylalanine. The CDR3 DNA has 54 bases and is translated from base 1. The treatment or condition label, as the study defines it: randomized to nivolumab then ipilimumab (arm A) or the reverse (arm B). No trial patient had received prior DNA-damaging chemotherapy. On a FACS Aria II flow cytometer, live CD3+CD8+ cells that were negative for CD19 and CD56 were sorted from thawed PBMCs. Samples were obtained from patients with melanoma enrolled in CheckMate 064, a randomized, open-label phase II trial of sequential checkpoint blockade. Leukapheresis was used to collect peripheral blood mononuclear cells, which were then purified with Ficoll-Paque and frozen in human serum with roughly 9.8% DMSO. Immediately after sorting, the purity of sorted blood CD3+CD8+ cells was verified to be >95%, after which DNA was extracted.

The immunoSEQ Assay was used to immunosequence TCRbeta CDR3 regions from genomic DNA. Genomic DNA was amplified by bias-controlled multiplex PCR before high-throughput sequencing. From the authors' description of their analysis: To quantify the absolute abundance of each unique TCRbeta CDR3 region, the sequences were collapsed and filtered. Clonality was defined as 1 minus Pielou's evenness and was calculated using productive rearrangements only. Clones with significantly greater frequencies in on-treatment versus baseline samples were identified using a previously published method. Held by TCRdb, this immuneACCESS table contains in-frame sequences only and omits some clones. Under half of the omission traces to an unresolved V gene where checked; the cause of the rest is unknown. V and J calls plus clone size are reproduced from that table; the DNA served to infer D and trimming. This sample lists about 17,000 clones; about two thirds were detected once. The leading ten clones occupy around 20% of the sample.

Turning to this clone: Its recognized antigen is unknown. No much larger clone is present one base from it, and per-base qualities are unavailable.

The sequenced sample was CD8+ T cells sorted from blood (inferred from file names), obtained from a patient given nivolumab and ipilimumab in sequence. Here the chain combines TRBV9 and TRBJ2-1; TRBD2 agrees with 16 junctional bases. This sequence was found in a human donor with melanoma. The CDR3 region has the sequence CASSKGLAGGRGYNEQFF. The DNA is as follows: TGTGCCAGCAGCAAGGGACTAGCGGGGGGGAGGGGTTACAATGAGCAGTTCTTC.